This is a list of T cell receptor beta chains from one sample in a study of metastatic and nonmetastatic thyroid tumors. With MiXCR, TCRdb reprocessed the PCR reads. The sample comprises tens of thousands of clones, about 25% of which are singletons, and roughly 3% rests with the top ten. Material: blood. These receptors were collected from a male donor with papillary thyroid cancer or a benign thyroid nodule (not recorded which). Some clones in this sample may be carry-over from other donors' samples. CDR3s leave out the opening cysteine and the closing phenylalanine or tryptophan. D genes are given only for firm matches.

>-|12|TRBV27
ASSLTFNTGELF
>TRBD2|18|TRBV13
ASSSTWTSGGAWDTDTQY
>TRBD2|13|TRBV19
ASSIEASGRGEQF
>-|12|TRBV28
ASLNEAGRLEQY
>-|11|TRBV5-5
ASRPGQRVEQY
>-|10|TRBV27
ASRNSRGEQF
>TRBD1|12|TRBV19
ASSPVTGVTEAF
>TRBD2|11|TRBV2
ASSFAPGLEKF
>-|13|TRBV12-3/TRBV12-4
ASSLSEPSNEKLF
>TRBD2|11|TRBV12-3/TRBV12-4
ASSRGESYEQF
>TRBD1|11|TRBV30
AWSPGGVSGYT
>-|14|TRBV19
ASSIVGTGSGNTIY
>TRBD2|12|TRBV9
ATSVTGGSYEQY
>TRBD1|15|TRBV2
ASSERTGTLQNYGYT
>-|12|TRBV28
ASSLAGGGYEQY
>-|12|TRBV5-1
ASSLNGYQETQY
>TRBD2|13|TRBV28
ASSSRRRENVEQF
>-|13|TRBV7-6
ASSLNRANTDTQY
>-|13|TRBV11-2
ASSLVGGQADTQY
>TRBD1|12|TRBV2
ASKPGTADEKLF
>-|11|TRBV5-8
ASSLRETGELF
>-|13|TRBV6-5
ASSYRGEGNQPQH
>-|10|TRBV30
AQTGANTEAF
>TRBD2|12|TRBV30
AWTGLAVYNEQF